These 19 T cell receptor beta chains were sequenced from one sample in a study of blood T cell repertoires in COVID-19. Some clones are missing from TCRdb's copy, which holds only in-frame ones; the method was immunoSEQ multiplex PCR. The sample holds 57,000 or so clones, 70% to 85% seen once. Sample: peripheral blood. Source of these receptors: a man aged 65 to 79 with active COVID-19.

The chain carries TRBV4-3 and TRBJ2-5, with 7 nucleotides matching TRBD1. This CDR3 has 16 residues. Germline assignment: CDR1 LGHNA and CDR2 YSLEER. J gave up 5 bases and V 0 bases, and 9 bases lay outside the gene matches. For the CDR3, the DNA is TGCGCCAGCAGCCAAGATCTAGGGGGCGTTGGGGAGACCCAGTACTTC. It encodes CASSQDLGGVGETQYF.

For the CDR3, the DNA is TGTGCCATCAGCCAGCCAGGGTTGGCGGAGACCCAGTACTTC. Protein product: CAISQPGLAETQYF. This chain links TRBV10-3 with TRBJ2-5, with TRBD1 as a possible D gene (5 bases). Germline V gene data show CDR1 as ENHRY and CDR2 as SYGVKD. The CDR3 is made up of 14 amino acids. V was pared by 6 bases and J by 5 bases, with 16 bases between.

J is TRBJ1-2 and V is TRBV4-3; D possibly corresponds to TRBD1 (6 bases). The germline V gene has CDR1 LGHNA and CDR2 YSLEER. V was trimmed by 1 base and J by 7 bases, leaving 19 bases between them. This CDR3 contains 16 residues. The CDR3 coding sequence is TGCGCCAGCAGCCAAGTGACGACAGGCCTACCTGGTGGCTACACCTTC. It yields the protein CASSQVTTGLPGGYTF.

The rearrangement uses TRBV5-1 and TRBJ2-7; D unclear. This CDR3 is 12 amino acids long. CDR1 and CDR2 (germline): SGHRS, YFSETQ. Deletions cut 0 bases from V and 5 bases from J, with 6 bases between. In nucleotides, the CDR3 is TGCGCCAGCAGCTTGGTGTCAGACGAGCAGTACTTC. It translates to CASSLVSDEQYF.

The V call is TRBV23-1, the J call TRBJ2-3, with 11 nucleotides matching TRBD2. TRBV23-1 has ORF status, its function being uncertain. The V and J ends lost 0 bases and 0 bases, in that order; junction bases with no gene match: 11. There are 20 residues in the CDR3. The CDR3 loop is CASSQSSGTSGEISTDTQYF. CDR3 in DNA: TGCGCCAGCAGTCAATCGTCCGGGACTAGCGGAGAGATTAGCACAGATACGCAGTATTTT.

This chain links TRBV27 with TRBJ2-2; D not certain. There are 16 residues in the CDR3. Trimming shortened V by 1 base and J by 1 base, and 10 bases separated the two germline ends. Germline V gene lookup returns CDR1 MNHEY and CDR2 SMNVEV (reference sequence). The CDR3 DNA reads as TGTGCCAGCAGTTTATGGGCAGTTTTGAACACCGGGGAGCTGTTTTTT. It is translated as CASSLWAVLNTGELFF.

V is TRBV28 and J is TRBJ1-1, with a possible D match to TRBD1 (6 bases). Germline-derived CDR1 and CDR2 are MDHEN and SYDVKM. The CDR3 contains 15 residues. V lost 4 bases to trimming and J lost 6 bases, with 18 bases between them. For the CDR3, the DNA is TGTGCCAGCAGTTCCGACAGGTCTGGTATCCCTGAAGCTTTCTTT. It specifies CASSSDRSGIPEAFF.

CDR3 bases: TGTGCCAGCAGTTTTGCGAGCTCTGGAAACACCATATATTTT. Amino acids: CASSFASSGNTIYF. V and J are TRBV28 and TRBJ1-3; D call uncertain. V lost 3 bases and J 0 bases, leaving 6 bases between the germline ends. The CDR3 extends over 14 amino acids. CDR1 and CDR2 (germline): MDHEN, SYDVKM.

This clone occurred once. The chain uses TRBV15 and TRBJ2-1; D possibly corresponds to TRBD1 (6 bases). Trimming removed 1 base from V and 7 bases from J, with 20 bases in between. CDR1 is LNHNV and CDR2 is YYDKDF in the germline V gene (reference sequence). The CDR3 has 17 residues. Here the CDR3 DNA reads TGTGCCACCAGCAGAGTAAGTGGTCAGGGGAGTAAGAATGAGCAGTTCTTC. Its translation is CATSRVSGQGSKNEQFF.

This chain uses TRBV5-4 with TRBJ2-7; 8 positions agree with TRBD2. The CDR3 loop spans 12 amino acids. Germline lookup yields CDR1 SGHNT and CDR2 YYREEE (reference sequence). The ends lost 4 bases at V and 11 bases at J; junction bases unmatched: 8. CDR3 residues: CASSLGGVGEYF. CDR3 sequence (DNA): TGTGCCAGCAGCCTCGGGGGGGTAGGGGAGTACTTC.

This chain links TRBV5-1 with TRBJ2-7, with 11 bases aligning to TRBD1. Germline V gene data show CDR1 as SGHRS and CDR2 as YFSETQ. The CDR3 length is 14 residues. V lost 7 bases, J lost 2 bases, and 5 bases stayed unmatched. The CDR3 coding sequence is TGCGCCAGCTCACCGGGACAGGGGGCCTACGAGCAGTACTTC. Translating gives CASSPGQGAYEQYF.

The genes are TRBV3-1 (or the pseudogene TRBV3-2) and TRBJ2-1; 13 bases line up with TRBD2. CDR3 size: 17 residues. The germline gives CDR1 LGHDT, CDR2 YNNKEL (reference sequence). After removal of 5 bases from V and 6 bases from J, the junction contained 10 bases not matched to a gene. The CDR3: CASSSRLAGGRINEQFF. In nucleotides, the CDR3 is TGTGCCAGCAGCTCGCGACTAGCGGGAGGCCGAATCAATGAGCAGTTCTTC.

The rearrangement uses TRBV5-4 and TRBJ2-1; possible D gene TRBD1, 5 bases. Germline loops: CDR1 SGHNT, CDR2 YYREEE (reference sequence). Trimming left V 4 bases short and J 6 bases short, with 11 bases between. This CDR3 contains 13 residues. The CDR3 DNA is TGTGCCAGCAGCCCCTCAGGGTCCAATGAGCAGTTCTTC. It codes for CASSPSGSNEQFF. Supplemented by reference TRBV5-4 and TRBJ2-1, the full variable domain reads ETGVTQSPTHLIKTRGQQVTLRCSSQSGHNTVSWYQQALGQGPQFIFQYYREEENGRGNFPPRFSGLQFPNYSSELNVNALELDDSALYLCASSPSGSNEQFFGPGTRLTVL.

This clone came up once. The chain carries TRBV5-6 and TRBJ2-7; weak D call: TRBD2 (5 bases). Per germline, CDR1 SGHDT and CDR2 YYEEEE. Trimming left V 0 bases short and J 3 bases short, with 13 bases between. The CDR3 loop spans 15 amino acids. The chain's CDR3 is CASSLVHRGYYEQYF. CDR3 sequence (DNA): TGTGCCAGCAGCTTGGTGCATCGAGGGTACTACGAGCAGTACTTC. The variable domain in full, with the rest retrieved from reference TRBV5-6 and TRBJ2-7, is DAGVTQSPTHLIKTRGQQVTLRCSPKSGHDTVSWYQQALGQGPQFIFQYYEEEERQRGNFPDRFSGHQFPNYSSELNVNALLLGDSALYLCASSLVHRGYYEQYFGPGTRLTVT.

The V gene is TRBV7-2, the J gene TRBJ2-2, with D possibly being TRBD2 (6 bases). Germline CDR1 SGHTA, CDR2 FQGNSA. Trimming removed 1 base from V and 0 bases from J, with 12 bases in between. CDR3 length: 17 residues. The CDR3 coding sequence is TGTGCCAGCAGCTTAGTTGGAGGGTGGACGAACACCGGGGAGCTGTTTTTT. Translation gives CASSLVGGWTNTGELFF.

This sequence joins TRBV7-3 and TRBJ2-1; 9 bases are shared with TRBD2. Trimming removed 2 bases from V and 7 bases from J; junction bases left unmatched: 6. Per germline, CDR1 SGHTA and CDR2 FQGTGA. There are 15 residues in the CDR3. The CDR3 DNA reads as TGTGCCAGCAGCTTAGGTCTAGCGGGGTCAAATGAGCAGTTCTTC. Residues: CASSLGLAGSNEQFF.

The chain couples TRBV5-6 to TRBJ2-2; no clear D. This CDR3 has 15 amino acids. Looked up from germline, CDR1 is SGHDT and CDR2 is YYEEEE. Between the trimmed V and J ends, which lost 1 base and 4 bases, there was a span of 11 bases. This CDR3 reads CASSLSPRGTGELFF. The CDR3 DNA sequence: TGTGCCAGCAGCTTGTCCCCGCGAGGCACCGGGGAGCTGTTTTTT.

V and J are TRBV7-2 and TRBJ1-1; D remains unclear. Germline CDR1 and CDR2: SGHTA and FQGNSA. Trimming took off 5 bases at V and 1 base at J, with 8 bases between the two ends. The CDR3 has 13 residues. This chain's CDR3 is CASSETRNTEAFF. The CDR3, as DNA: TGTGCCAGCAGCGAGACACGGAACACTGAAGCTTTCTTT.

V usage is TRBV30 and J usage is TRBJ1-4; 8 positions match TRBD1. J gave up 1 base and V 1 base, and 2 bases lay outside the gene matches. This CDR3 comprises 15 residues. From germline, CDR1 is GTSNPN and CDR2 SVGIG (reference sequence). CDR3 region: CAWSDTGGTNEKLFF. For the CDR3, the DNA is TGTGCCTGGAGTGACACAGGGGGAACTAATGAAAAACTGTTTTTT.